This TCR beta chain comes out of a study of T cell responses to AZD1222 COVID-19 vaccine (dated by TCRdb to the early 2020s). In terms of the full investigation: AZD1222 recipients given second doses at about 4 weeks or at about 12 weeks were pooled, since spike-specific TCR depth and breadth were not found to differ between the two schedules. TCR sequencing was performed for over 230 trial participants, of whom some 200 were given two doses of AZD1222 and around 26 were given two doses of MenACWY control vaccine. Enrollment into the trials was organized by age into subgroups of 18-55, 56-69 and 70-plus years, and those subgroups contained roughly 140, 27 and 60 TCR-sequenced participants, respectively. Overall study outcomes, separate from this receptor: In the small 56-69-year group, the increase in depth fell short of significance, most likely because of low power. Because no day 14 peak-response samples were available, the repertoires could be characterized only after the peak T cell response. Spike-specific TCR breadth and depth rose significantly after two AZD1222 doses compared with day 0 and with MenACWY recipients. Vaccine-associated CD4 TCRs spanned the whole spike protein, with dominant responses in regions 160-218 and 743-854. Most participants were white British and females outnumbered males, and the authors suggested that clonal diversity may have been underestimated. Conclusions about previously exposed vaccinees were limited because only six AZD1222 recipients were SARS-CoV-2 seropositive at baseline. Reportedly, almost half of the unique spike-specific TCRs recognized epitopes lying outside the regions that are mutated in the B.1.351 and B.1.1.7 variants.

For this clone: The specificity of this receptor is unknown. There are no base qualities to consult, and no much larger clone falls within one base.

The CDR3 regions of human TCRbeta chains were analyzed by immunosequencing. The study's processing was this. Repertoire TCRs were matched against a reference library of SARS-CoV-2-specific TCRs generated with the MIRA antigen-specificity platform. Breadth was defined as the fraction of unique TCRs that were SARS-CoV-2-associated, and depth was defined as the fraction of total T cells that were SARS-CoV-2-associated. Using the MIRA data, each spike-specific TCR was assigned both to the spike region to which the TCR was reactive and to a CD4 or CD8 class. Log10-transformed breadth and depth values were compared by one-way ANOVA with Sidak's multiple comparisons tests. The table comes from immuneACCESS by way of TCRdb, which keeps in-frame sequences with V and J called. Part of the clones is missing from these tables; in studies checked, under half for an unresolved V gene and the rest for unknown reasons. The DNA gave D and trimming, while V, J and clone size come from that table. Within this sample are 100,000 to 150,000 clones, with approximately 90% of them counted one time only. Of the sample, roughly 4% falls within the top ten clones.

The sample's time point label is to be understood as: baseline before first vaccination. Samples from vaccinated people were obtained from the UK trials COV001 and COV002, which included a single-blind randomized controlled phase 2/3 trial of AZD1222 (ChAdOx1 nCoV-19) in healthy adults. Trial participant PBMC samples were collected at day 0 and day 28 after the second dose for TCRbeta chain sequencing. Reading from cysteine to phenylalanine, the CDR3 counts 14 amino acids. Of the read, only the CDR3 DNA is kept; its 42 bases are in frame from base 1. The germline V end is reduced by 5 bases and the J end by 7 bases; junction bases left unmatched: 10. CDR1 and CDR2, looked up from the germline V gene, are SGHTA and FQGNSA.

The sequence was obtained from an adult in good health. This specimen consisted of peripheral blood, obtained on day 0 of AZD1222 vaccination. This chain joins TRBV7-2 to TRBJ1-2; 7 bases in the junction line up with TRBD1. The nucleotide sequence is given as TGTGCCAGCAGCCTGAGACAGGGAGGGGGTGGCTACACCTTC. Its protein is CASSLRQGGGGYTF.